The 21 T cell receptor delta chains in this list originate from one sample, sequenced in a study of γδ T cells in repeated Plasmodium falciparum infection. TCRdb reran clone calling via CATT on the multiplex PCR reads. The sample has tens of thousands of delta-chain clones, over 1.5% seen once. Vgamma9/Vdelta2+ and Vdelta2-negative gammadelta T cells were flow-sorted from PBMC for bulk sequencing. The sequenced material came from gamma-delta T cells from blood. The receptor set was obtained from a pool of human donors (malaria-infected and uninfected, not separated).

Regarding this clone: TCRdb shows a much larger clone's protein in place of this DNA's translation, and the two differ at residue 13, likely through a read error; the protein shown is translated from the DNA. V gene TRDV1 combines with J gene TRDJ1, with a tentative D call TRDD3 (7 bases). V was pared by 2 bases and J by 0 bases, with 28 bases between. The CDR3 extends over 21 amino acids. CDR1 is TSWWSYY, CDR2 QGS, per germline. CDR3 DNA: TGTGCTCTTGGGGAATTGGCCTTCCCGAATACTGGGGACACTTACACCGATAAACTCATCTTT. Protein: CALGELAFPNTGDTYTDKLIF.

A remark on this clone: Just one base apart from a much larger clone, this may be a read error. Additional DNA sequences in this sample encode the identical CDR3. This sequence joins TRDV1 and TRDJ1, with a weak D call TRDD3 (6 bases). There are 19 residues in the CDR3. Germline CDR1 TSWWSYY, CDR2 QGS. CDR3 DNA: TGTGCTCTTCTCCCCACTCCCAGGTGGATACCAATCAACACCGATAAGCTCATCTTT. It yields the protein CALLPTPRWIPINTDKLIF.

Concerning this clone: Translating this DNA gives a protein that differs at residue 5 from the TCRdb one, which belongs to a much larger clone; a read error is likely, and the protein shown is this translation. CDR3 nucleotides: TGTGCTCTTGGGAAATTGGCCTTCCCGAATACTGGGGGCACTTACACCGATAAACTCATCTTT. Its translation is CALGKLAFPNTGGTYTDKLIF. V and J are TRDV1 and TRDJ1; 8 bases line up with TRDD3. TCRdb records no J gene; here it was assigned by comparing the DNA to germline. The CDR3 runs to 21 residues. The germline CDR1 and CDR2 sequences are TSWWSYY and QGS. Trimming at V came to 5 bases and at J to 0 bases, leaving 23 bases not matched to a gene.

This clone was seen many times. J is TRDJ1 and V is TRDV1, with a possible D match to TRDD1 (5 bases). The CDR3 is 15 amino acids. Germline CDR1 reads TSWWSYY; CDR2 reads QGS. The V and J ends lost 4 bases and 3 bases respectively, with 15 bases between them. The CDR3 DNA sequence: TGTGCTCTTGGGGTAGGAGTGTGGAAATCCGATAAACTCATCTTT. Protein: CALGVGVWKSDKLIF.

The table lists this clone with many counts. This chain links TRDV1 with TRDJ1; tentative D call: TRDD3 (6 bases). The CDR3 is 18 residues long. The germline V gene has CDR1 TSWWSYY and CDR2 QGS. Trimming stripped 3 bases from V and 0 bases from J, with 20 bases between. Written as DNA, the CDR3 is TGTGCTCTTGGGGATCCTCTTCCCACAGGGGGAAACACCGATAAACTCATCTTT. Protein product: CALGDPLPTGGNTDKLIF.

In its sample, this clone was seen many times. It is likely a read error: a sequence one base away is far more abundant. Within the sample, other DNA sequences also encode this same CDR3. CDR3 sequence reads: CALKFYRTVLGARTDKLIF. The CDR3 nucleotides are TGTGCTCTTAAATTCTACCGAACGGTACTGGGGGCCCGCACGGATAAACTCATCTTC. The gene calls are TRDV1 and TRDJ1, with TRDD3 matching 8 bases. CDR1 is TSWWSYY, CDR2 QGS, per germline. There are 19 residues in the CDR3.

The sample holds a few counts of this clone. TCRdb's protein, taken from a much larger clone, differs from this DNA's translation at residue 19, likely owing to a read error; the protein displayed comes from the DNA. In nucleotides, the CDR3 is TGTGCCTTTGCACGCGACTCCTTCCTAGTCCCCCAACCCAAGTACACCGATAAATTCATCTTT. It translates to CAFARDSFLVPQPKYTDKFIF. The chain couples TRDV3 to TRDJ1; 8 nucleotides agree with TRDD2. The germline gives CDR1 TVYSNPD, CDR2 GDNSRS (reference sequence). CDR3 length: 21 residues.

This clone was detected many times. This DNA's translation and the protein TCRdb lists, from a much larger clone, do not match at residue 8, likely due to a read error; the protein shown is translated from the DNA. The rearrangement uses TRDV1 and TRDJ1; 7 nucleotides match TRDD3. The germline CDR1 and CDR2 sequences are TSWWSYY and QGS. The CDR3 length is 21 residues. The chain's CDR3 is CALGERPGYWGMVRYTDKLIF. CDR3 DNA: TGTGCTCTTGGGGAACGTCCGGGGTACTGGGGAATGGTTCGGTACACCGATAAGCTCATCTTT.

Notes on this clone: The protein recorded in TCRdb matches a much larger clone and deviates from this DNA's translation at residue 8, suggesting a read error; the protein here is obtained by translating the DNA. The rearrangement uses TRDV1 and TRDJ1, with unresolved D. This CDR3 has 18 residues. V was trimmed by 1 base and J by 0 bases, leaving 18 bases between them. Germline CDR1 TSWWSYY, CDR2 QGS. The CDR3 DNA sequence: TGTGCTCTTGGGGAACGGACTGAGGGACGTGAGTACACCGATAAACTCATCTTT. Protein product: CALGERTEGREYTDKLIF.

On this clone: It is likely a read error: a sequence one base away is far more abundant. The sample contains more than one DNA sequence encoding this CDR3. The V call is TRDV1, the J call TRDJ1, with D uncertain. V shed 9 bases and J shed 1 base, with 21 bases lying between them. CDR1 and CDR2 (germline): TSWWSYY, QGS. CDR3 size: 16 residues. CDR3 region: CALEEAGVGVTDKLIF. CDR3 DNA: TGTGCTCTGGAGGAAGCAGGGGTGGGTGTCACCGATAAACTCATCTTT.

This clone was observed many times. The TCRdb protein, from a much larger clone, departs from this DNA's translation at residue 12, likely by read error; the protein shown derives from the DNA. CDR3 sequence: CALGVKYWGIPSPGPDKLIF. The CDR3 bases are TGTGCTCTTGGGGTCAAGTACTGGGGGATCCCTTCTCCTGGCCCCGATAAACTCATCTTT. The rearrangement links TRDV1 to TRDJ1, with 10 nucleotides matching TRDD3. The CDR3 extends over 20 amino acids. CDR1 and CDR2 from the germline V gene are TSWWSYY and QGS. V lost 4 bases and J lost 3; bases outside the gene matches: 20.

This clone was seen a few times. Only one base separates this from a far larger clonotype, so it likely reflects a read error. In the same sample, other DNA sequences code for this CDR3. The rearrangement uses TRDV2 and TRDJ3; the match to TRDD3 covers 11 bases. CDR3 size: 19 residues. Germline values: CDR1 GEAIGNYY, CDR2 EKD. V shed 2 bases and J 0 bases; nucleotides not matched to a gene: 5. The CDR3 sequence: CACDSVLGDSSWDTRQMFF. CDR3 nucleotide sequence: TGTGCCTGTGACAGTGTACTGGGGGATAGCTCCTGGGACACCCGACAGATGTTTTTC.

This clone has at least ten counts. The TCRdb protein, from a much larger clone, departs from this DNA's translation at residue 15, likely by read error; the protein shown derives from the DNA. V gene TRDV1 combines with J gene TRDJ1; TRDD3 agrees at 10 bases. Germline-derived CDR1 and CDR2 are TSWWSYY and QGS. This CDR3 region has 18 residues. CDR3 region: CALGLPTGDTRRTDRLIF. The CDR3 DNA sequence: TGTGCTCTTGGACTCCCTACGGGGGATACGCGCCGCACCGATAGACTCATCTTT.

Comments on this clone: A read error likely explains why the TCRdb protein, taken from a much larger clone, differs from this DNA's translation at residue 12; the protein shown is translated from the DNA. The chain uses TRDV1 and TRDJ1; D may be TRDD2 or TRDD3 (9 bases each). Because TCRdb records no J gene, it was assigned here through a match of the DNA to germline. Germline lookup yields CDR1 TSWWSYY and CDR2 QGS. V dropped 0 bases and J dropped 0 bases, with 32 bases sitting between them. The CDR3 covers 23 residues. The CDR3 sequence is CALGELGPSYDRGIQGNTDKLIF. CDR3 sequence (DNA): TGTGCTCTTGGGGAACTGGGGCCTTCCTACGACCGGGGGATACAAGGGAACACCGATAAACTCATCTTT.

By frequency in the sample, this clone is medium-sized. At the DNA level, this CDR3 is encoded by other sequences in the same sample as well. The genes are TRAV38-2/DV8 and TRDJ1, with D possibly matching TRDD2 (6 bases). The CDR3 is 21 amino acids. V was pared by 1 base and J by 0 bases, with 28 bases between. Looked up from germline, CDR1 is TSESDYY and CDR2 is QEAYKQQN. In DNA form, the CDR3 reads TGTGCTTATAGGAGCTTTCTGATGAACCTTCCATACAAGGTGTACACCGATAAACTCATCTTT. Encoded protein: CAYRSFLMNLPYKVYTDKLIF.

This clone was seen only a few times. This likely came from a read error, as a far larger clone is one base away. Other DNA variants within this sample encode the same CDR3. The rearrangement joins TRDV3 to TRDJ1; 9 bases match TRDD3. The germline V gene encodes CDR1 TVYSNPD and CDR2 GDNSRS (reference sequence). CDR3 length: 19 residues. In nucleotides, the CDR3 is TGTGCCTTTCGAAGGTCCCTTTACTGGGGGACCCACCGATCCGATAAACTCATCTTC. Its translation is CAFRRSLYWGTHRSDKLIF.

This clone was observed a few times. The protein given by TCRdb reflects a much larger clone and differs at residue 4 from this DNA's translation, likely from a read error; the protein shown is the DNA's translation. This chain uses TRDV1 with TRDJ1; D is tentatively TRDD2 or TRDD3 (5 bases each). The J gene was missing in TCRdb and was found by matching the end of the DNA to germline. The CDR3 has 19 amino acids. CDR1 is TSWWSYY and CDR2 is QGS in the germline V gene. In DNA form, the CDR3 reads TGTGCTCTTAGGGAACTCGGGATCCCTACCGAATTAGGAAGGAGTAAACTCATCTTT. This codes for CALRELGIPTELGRSKLIF.

This clone was found a few times. This DNA's translation differs at residue 18 from TCRdb's protein, which comes from a much larger clone; a read error is likely, and the protein shown is translated from the DNA. V gene TRDV3 combines with J gene TRDJ1; D is perhaps TRDD2 or TRDD3 (5 bases each). The CDR3 loop spans 19 amino acids. Germline V gene sequence: CDR1 TVYSNPD, CDR2 GDNSRS (reference sequence). Here the CDR3 reads CAFKGAYLNSVRGTDKLTF. As DNA, the CDR3 is TGTGCCTTTAAGGGGGCCTACCTTAACAGCGTACGCGGGACCGATAAACTCACCTTT.

This clone was found a few times. TCRdb's protein for this DNA is that of a much larger clone and differs from the translation at residue 20, likely a read error; the protein shown is the DNA translation. The genes are TRDV1 and TRDJ1; 11 nucleotides agree with TRDD3. Germline loops: CDR1 TSWWSYY, CDR2 QGS. The length of the CDR3 is 22 residues. CDR3 region: CALGERDTGGYGSNGCPMKPIF. The DNA of the CDR3 is TGTGCTCTTGGGGAACGTGATACTGGGGGATATGGGTCGAATGGTTGTCCGATGAAACCCATCTTT.

This clone came up a few times. This DNA's translation differs at residue 16 from TCRdb's protein, which comes from a much larger clone; a read error is likely, and the protein shown is translated from the DNA. CDR3 amino acids: CALGAPFSYLHWGATIKLIF. In DNA, the CDR3 is TGTGCTCTTGGGGCTCCATTTTCCTACTTACACTGGGGGGCCACTATTAAACTCATCTTT. The V gene is TRDV1, the J gene TRDJ1, with D maybe TRDD3 (8 bases). The J gene is absent in TCRdb and was assigned here via DNA matching to germline. Trimming pared 4 bases from V and 7 bases from J, leaving 34 bases between. CDR3 length equals 20 residues. Per the germline V gene, CDR1 is TSWWSYY and CDR2 is QGS.

This clone was observed many times. The TCRdb protein comes from a much larger clone and disagrees with this DNA's translation at residue 9, likely due to a read error; the protein given here is derived from the DNA. The chain carries TRDV1 and TRDJ1; D gene unclear. The ends were cut back, 2 bases at V and 0 bases at J, with 19 bases in the middle. CDR1 is TSWWSYY, CDR2 QGS, per germline. The CDR3 has 18 amino acids. The DNA of the CDR3 is TGTGCTCTTGGGGAAATTGCTCAAGCCGTCCCCCACACCGATAAACTCATCTTT. Its protein is CALGEIAQAVPHTDKLIF.